This T cell receptor (beta chain) emerged from a study of blood T cells in healthy people across ages. This clonotype was seen just once. V gave up 11 bases and J gave up 1 base, with 15 bases separating them. Germline CDR1 and CDR2: MNHEY and SVGEGT. The CDR3 runs 14 residues. The authors ran a second PCR of about 7 to 12 cycles using a sample-barcoded 5' primer and a J-beta primer mix. In TCRdb, the 5' RACE reads were re-called with MiXCR into one record per CDR3 protein. Here the sample spans some 1,800,000 distinct CDR3 sequences, about two fifths being singletons. V is TRBV6-2 or TRBV6-3 and J is TRBJ2-1; maybe TRBD1 (6 bases). The specimen sequenced was blood. The source is a human donor in good health. The CDR3 region is CAGSFQGSYNEQFF. Here the CDR3 DNA reads TGTGCCGGCTCCTTCCAGGGGTCCTACAATGAGCAGTTCTTC.